These 19 T cell receptor beta chains were sequenced from one sample in a study of regulatory T cells in long-lasting Graves disease. Time point specified: persistent/refractory GD, antithyroid drugs over 5 years with positive TRAb. With RNA extracted from PBMCs as input, the TCR library was made. iRepertoire HTBI primers and Arm-PCR of CDR3 regions built TCR beta libraries. TCRdb reprocessed the multiplex PCR reads with MiXCR, giving one entry per CDR3 protein. The repertoire includes 600,000 to 850,000 distinct CDR3 sequences, 30% of them detected once, and around 42% sits in the top ten. The sample here was peripheral blood mononuclear cells (PBMCs), taken when the disease was refractory, from a patient treated with antithyroid drugs. The receptors shown here come from a female donor with Graves disease.

This clonotype showed up just a few times. The V call is TRBV6-5, the J call TRBJ1-1, with 9 nucleotides matching TRBD1. Per germline, CDR1 MNHEY and CDR2 SVGAGI. V gave up 4 bases and J gave up 8 bases; unmatched junction bases: 5. The CDR3 has 13 residues. The CDR3: CASSSQGAREAFF. The CDR3 DNA sequence: TGTGCCAGCAGTTCACAGGGGGCTAGGGAAGCTTTCTTT.

Details on this clonotype: This likely reflects a read error, since a far larger clone is one base away. The rearrangement joins TRBV7-3 to TRBJ2-3, with D maybe TRBD1 (5 bases). Judging by the DNA end, TRBJ1-1 fits better; the J call may be wrong. Germline CDR1 reads SGHTA; CDR2 reads FQGTGA. This CDR3 has 13 amino acids. CDR3 sequence reads: CASSQMGGTKAFF. CDR3 bases: TGTGCCAGCAGTCAAATGGGGGGGACTAAAGCTTTCTTT.

This clonotype occurred a few times. It is unclear where the CDR3 begins or ends on the DNA, so no DNA is shown, and the CDR3 is as TCRdb lists it. The rearrangement links TRBV12-3 or TRBV12-4 to TRBJ1-1; whether TRBD1, the table's D call, matches the DNA was not checked. The CDR3 numbers 16 amino acids, ends counted. CDR3 residues: CASSTSGQGLNTEAFF.

The rearrangement uses TRBV10-1 and TRBJ2-7; D remains ambiguous. This CDR3 contains 12 residues. With 3 bases removed from V and 6 bases from J, the gap between germline ends came to 9 bases. From germline, CDR1 is WNHNN and CDR2 SYGVQD (reference sequence). CDR3 coding DNA: TGCGCCAGCAGTGAAATGGGCGGCGAGCAGTACTTC. It translates to CASSEMGGEQYF.

V usage is TRBV20-1 and J usage is TRBJ2-5; perhaps D is TRBD1 or TRBD2 (5 bases each). CDR1 DFQATT and CDR2 SNEGSKA come from the germline V gene (reference sequence). The CDR3 consists of 15 residues. Trimming removed 1 base from V and 4 bases from J, with 16 bases in between. The CDR3 region is CSARAPSRDRETQYF. The CDR3 nucleotides are TGCAGTGCTAGAGCCCCCTCCCGGGACCGAGAGACCCAGTACTTC.

Of note for this clonotype: An end of the junction does not agree with germline; a read error may underlie this. The chain employs TRBV27 and TRBJ2-7; no reliable D call. CDR3 length: 12 amino acids. Looked up from germline, CDR1 is MNHEY and CDR2 is SMNVEV (reference sequence). The CDR3: CTSSLIGDEQYF. Written as DNA, the CDR3 is TGTACCAGCAGTTTAATTGGGGACGAGCAGTACTTC.

The CDR3 loop reads CASSLLTSGFSYEQYF. The DNA for the CDR3 is TGTGCCAGCAGTCTCCTGACTAGCGGGTTCTCCTACGAGCAGTACTTC. V usage is TRBV27 and J usage is TRBJ2-7, with 10 bases fitting TRBD2. The CDR3 consists of 16 residues. V was pared by 5 bases and J by 0 bases, with 7 bases of the junction left unmatched. Looked up from germline, CDR1 is MNHEY and CDR2 is SMNVEV (reference sequence).

The chain combines TRBV18 with TRBJ1-6, with 8 bases that match TRBD1. Per the germline V gene, CDR1 is KGHSH and CDR2 is LQKENI. J gave up 7 bases and V 1 base, and 6 bases lay outside the gene matches. This CDR3 has 16 amino acids. The CDR3 spells CASSPRKDRENSPLHF. CDR3 in DNA: TGTGCCAGCTCACCACGGAAGGACAGGGAAAATTCACCCCTCCACTTT.

There are many counts of this clonotype. The chain employs TRBV2 and TRBJ1-5; D is uncertain. V was pared by 4 bases and J by 5 bases, with 12 bases between. The length of the CDR3 is 14 residues. The germline gives CDR1 SNHLY, CDR2 FYNNEI. CDR3 nucleotide sequence: TGTGCCAGCAGTGGGTCAGCCGGATATCAGCCCCAGCATTTT. It specifies CASSGSAGYQPQHF.

This clonotype was seen only a few times. The gene calls are TRBV11-1 and TRBJ1-1; a weak D match, TRBD1 (6 bases). This CDR3 comprises 11 residues. V lost 8 bases and J 7 bases, leaving 11 bases between the germline ends. Germline V CDR1 and CDR2: SGHAT, FQDESV (reference sequence). CDR3 loop: CASVQQGEAFF. In DNA form, the CDR3 reads TGTGCCAGCGTACAACAGGGTGAAGCTTTCTTT.

This clonotype appeared a single time. The CDR3 here is CASIRTGISNQPQHF. CDR3 nucleotides: TGTGCCAGCATCCGGACAGGCATTAGCAATCAGCCCCAGCATTTT. V and J are TRBV28 and TRBJ1-5; 7 positions match TRBD1. CDR1 and CDR2 (germline): MDHEN, SYDVKM. The CDR3 consists of 15 residues. With V trimmed by 7 bases and J by 0 bases, 6 bases remained unmatched. Using reference TRBV28 and TRBJ1-5 for the parts outside the CDR3, the full variable domain is DVKVTQSSRYLVKRTGEKVFLECVQDMDHENMFWYRQDPGLGLRLIYFSYDVKMKEKGDIPEGYSVSREKKERFSLILESASTNQTSMYLCASIRTGISNQPQHFGDGTRLSIL.

This clonotype was found many times. CDR3 loop: CASSSGTGGYQETQYF. For the CDR3, the DNA is TGTGCCAGCAGCTCAGGAACAGGGGGGTACCAAGAGACCCAGTACTTC. The chain carries TRBV11-2 and TRBJ2-5; 8 positions agree with TRBD1. V gave up 4 bases and J gave up 0 bases; unmatched junction bases: 7. CDR1 SGHAT and CDR2 FQNNGV come from the germline V gene. The CDR3 covers 16 residues.

V is TRBV7-4 and J is TRBJ1-5, with D possibly matching TRBD1 (5 bases). Trimming cost V 1 base and J 0 bases, with 19 bases left between them. CDR3 length equals 19 residues. Germline V gene data show CDR1 as SGHVT and CDR2 as SQSDAQ. Here the CDR3 DNA reads TGTGCCAGCAGCTTAGAGTTTGAGGGGCTGGTATTTAGCAATCAGCCCCAGCATTTT. Encoded protein: CASSLEFEGLVFSNQPQHF.

There are a few counts of this clonotype. The V call is TRBV19, the J call TRBJ2-5, with no clear D. The germline V and J ends were trimmed by 3 bases and 2 bases, with 7 bases remaining between them. CDR3 size: 13 residues. CDR1 and CDR2 (germline): LNHDA, SQIVND (reference sequence). CDR3 nucleotides: TGTGCCAGTAGTATCTCTCGTCAAGAGACCCAGTACTTC. This translates into CASSISRQETQYF.

This clonotype was recorded only once. Sequence at one end of the junction differs from germline and may be a read error. The rearrangement joins TRBV7-9 to TRBJ1-1; D is unclear. Per the germline V gene, CDR1 is SEHNR and CDR2 is FQNEAQ (reference sequence). CDR3 size: 15 residues. CDR3 sequence: CASSQDTVGDTEAFF. In DNA, the CDR3 is TGCGCCAGCAGCCAAGATACGGTCGGGGACACTGAAGCTTTCTTT.

This clonotype was detected only once. The chain links TRBV20-1 to TRBJ1-2; 9 nucleotides match TRBD1. The CDR3 length is 13 residues. Germline trimming cut 3 bases from V and 7 bases from J; bases unmatched to any gene: 6. Germline CDR1 is DFQATT and CDR2 is SNEGSKA (reference sequence). The CDR3 DNA sequence: TGCAGTGCTAGGGTACAGGGGGCGAGTGGCTACACCTTC. Its protein is CSARVQGASGYTF.

The J gene is TRBJ1-5, the V gene TRBV19; D uncertain. CDR3 length equals 13 residues. The germline V gene has CDR1 LNHDA and CDR2 SQIVND (reference sequence). The V end was cut by 4 bases, the J end by 6 bases, with 10 bases between. The CDR3 nucleotides read TGTGCCAGTAGTACGGTTGGAGTTCAGCCCCAGCATTTT. Its protein is CASSTVGVQPQHF.

The chain couples TRBV6-1 to TRBJ1-2; TRBD1 aligns across 7 bases. Losses at the gene ends were 5 bases for V and 4 bases for J; bases not matched to a gene: 7. Germline values: CDR1 MNHNS, CDR2 SASEGT. The CDR3 spans 14 residues. In DNA, the CDR3 is TGTGCCAGCAGTAATCGACAGGGCGGCTATGGCTACACCTTC. Protein product: CASSNRQGGYGYTF.

This clonotype was recorded a few times. The chain carries TRBV20-1 and TRBJ2-7, with D tentatively TRBD2 (7 bases). The germline gives CDR1 DFQATT, CDR2 SNEGSKA (reference sequence). The CDR3 runs 16 residues. V dropped 3 bases and J dropped 1 base, with 19 bases sitting between them. The DNA for the CDR3 is TGCAGTGCTAGTAAGGAGCTAAGCGGGACATCCTACGAGCAGTACTTC. It is translated as CSASKELSGTSYEQYF.